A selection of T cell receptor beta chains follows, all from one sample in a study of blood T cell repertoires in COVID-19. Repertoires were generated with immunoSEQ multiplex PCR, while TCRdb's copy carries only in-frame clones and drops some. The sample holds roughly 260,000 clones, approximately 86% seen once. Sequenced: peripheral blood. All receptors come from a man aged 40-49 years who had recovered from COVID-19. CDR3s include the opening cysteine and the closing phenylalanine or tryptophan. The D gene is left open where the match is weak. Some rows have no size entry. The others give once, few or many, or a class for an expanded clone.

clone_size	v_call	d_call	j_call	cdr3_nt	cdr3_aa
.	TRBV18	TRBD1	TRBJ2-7	TGTGCCAGCTCACAAGAACAGGGGGACTACGAGCAGTACTTC	CASSQEQGDYEQYF
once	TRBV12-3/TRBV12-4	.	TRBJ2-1	TGTGCCAGCAGTTTGGGCAGGGCCGAGCAGTTCTTC	CASSLGRAEQFF
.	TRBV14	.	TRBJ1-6	TGTGCCAGCAGCCAACCGGGAGGCCCTTCACCCCTCCACTTT	CASSQPGGPSPLHF
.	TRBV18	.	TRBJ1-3	TGTGCCAGCTCACCTAAACCAACGCGGGGAAACACCATATATTTT	CASSPKPTRGNTIYF
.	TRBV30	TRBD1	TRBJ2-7	TGTGCTGGAGCGGGACAGGGGGTCCACGAGCAGTACTTC	CAGAGQGVHEQYF
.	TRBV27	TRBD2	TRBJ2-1	TGTGCCAGCAGTTCGCCATCAGGTTGGCGGGAGTTGGGGAATGAGCAGTTCTTC	CASSSPSGWRELGNEQFF
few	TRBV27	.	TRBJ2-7	TGTGCCAGCAGTTTCCTTGCGGGCGAGCAGTACTTC	CASSFLAGEQYF
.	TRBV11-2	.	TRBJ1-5	TGTGCCAGCAGCTTCAGAGGGAAGCCTAGCAATCAGCCCCAGCATTTT	CASSFRGKPSNQPQHF
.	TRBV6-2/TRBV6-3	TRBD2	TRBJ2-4	TGTGCCAGCAGTTCATCCGGGACTAGAGCCATTCAGTACTTC	CASSSSGTRAIQYF
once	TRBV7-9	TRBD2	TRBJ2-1	TGTGCCAGCAGCTTAGGGGCGGGGGGTAAAGAGCAGTTCTTC	CASSLGAGGKEQFF
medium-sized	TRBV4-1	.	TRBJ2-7	TGCGCCAGCAGCCAGGAACTAAAGGAACTCTACGAGCAGTACTTC	CASSQELKELYEQYF
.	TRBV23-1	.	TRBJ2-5	TGCGCCAGCAATAGAGAGCGTCTGGCCGAAACGCAAGAGACCCAGTACTTC	CASNRERLAETQETQYF
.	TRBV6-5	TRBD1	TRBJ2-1	TGTGCCAGCAGTTACTCGGGGACAGGATACAATGAGCAGTTCTTC	CASSYSGTGYNEQFF
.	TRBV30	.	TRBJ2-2	TGTGCCGGTCGACGGAGGGGCTCACCTTGGGGCGCCGGGGAGCTGTTTTTT	CAGRRRGSPWGAGELFF
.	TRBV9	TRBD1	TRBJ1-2	TGTGCCAGCAGCGTAGGGGGACAGCCTTCCGGGCGAGGCTACACCTTC	CASSVGGQPSGRGYTF
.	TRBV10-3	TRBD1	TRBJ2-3	TGTGCCATCAGTCCCGGGACAGGGAATGGAGATACGCAGTATTTT	CAISPGTGNGDTQYF
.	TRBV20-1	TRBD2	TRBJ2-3	TGCAGTGCTAGTCCGCTAACTAGCGTTCCAGGGCTGGATACGCAGTATTTT	CSASPLTSVPGLDTQYF
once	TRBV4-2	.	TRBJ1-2	TGTGCCAGCAGCCAAGAAGTCGGTCGGGGCTACACCTTC	CASSQEVGRGYTF
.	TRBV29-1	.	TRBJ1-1	TGCAGAGCTGATCTAGCAGAAGCTTTCTTT	CRADLAEAFF
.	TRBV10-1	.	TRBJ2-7	TGCGCCAGCAGTGAACCAAGGAAGGCGGGTGAGCAGTACTTC	CASSEPRKAGEQYF
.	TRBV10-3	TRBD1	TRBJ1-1	TGTGCCATCAGTGCCGGACAGGGGAACACTGAAGCTTTCTTT	CAISAGQGNTEAFF
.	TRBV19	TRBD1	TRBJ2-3	TGTGCCAGTAGTATTACAGGGGGCACGACAGATACGCAGTATTTT	CASSITGGTTDTQYF
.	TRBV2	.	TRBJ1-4	TGTGCCAGCAGTGTCCGGGGATGGGCTAATGAAAAACTGTTTTTT	CASSVRGWANEKLFF
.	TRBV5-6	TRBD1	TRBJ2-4	TGTGCCAGCAGCTTGGAAGGGGGCTTGGCCAAAAACATTCAGTACTTC	CASSLEGGLAKNIQYF
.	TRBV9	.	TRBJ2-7	TGTGCCAGCAGCGCATCCGGACAGTACGAGCAGTACTTC	CASSASGQYEQYF
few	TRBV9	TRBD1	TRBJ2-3	TGTGCCAGCAGCCCAGGGACAGTCCCCACAGATACGCAGTATTTT	CASSPGTVPTDTQYF
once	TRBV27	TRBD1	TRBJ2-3	TGTGCCAGCAGTTTATCGACTAATCGTTTCCCCCGGGACAGGGTCACAGATACGCAGTATTTT	CASSLSTNRFPRDRVTDTQYF
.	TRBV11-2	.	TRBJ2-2	TGTGCCAGCAGCTTAGGAGTAAATCCCGGGGAGCTGTTTTTT	CASSLGVNPGELFF
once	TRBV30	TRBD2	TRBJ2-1	TGTGCCTGGAGTGTTCGCCCTAGCGGGAGAGTCTACAATGAGCAGTTCTTC	CAWSVRPSGRVYNEQFF
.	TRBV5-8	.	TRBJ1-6	TGTGCCAGCAGCTTTGACAGCAATTCACCCCTCCACTTT	CASSFDSNSPLHF
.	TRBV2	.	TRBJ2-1	TGTGCCAGCAGTGTCTTCGGACTAGCAGGGGGTGAGCAGTTCTTC	CASSVFGLAGGEQFF
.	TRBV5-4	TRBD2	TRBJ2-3	TGTGCCAGCAGCCCGACTAGCGGCCTACGGGGAGATACGCAGTATTTT	CASSPTSGLRGDTQYF
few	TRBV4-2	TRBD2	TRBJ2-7	TGTGCCAGCAGCCAAGATATACTAGCGGGAGATGAGCAGTACTTC	CASSQDILAGDEQYF
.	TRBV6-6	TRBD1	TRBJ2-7	TGTGCCAGCGGACAGGGACCTTACGAGCAGTACTTC	CASGQGPYEQYF
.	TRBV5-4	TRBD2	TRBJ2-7	TGTGCCAGCAGCTCCGAGCTAGCGGGGAGTAGCTACGAGCAGTACTTC	CASSSELAGSSYEQYF
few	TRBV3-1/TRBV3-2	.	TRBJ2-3	TGTGCCAGCAGCCAGGATGGACTCCCCACAGATACGCAGTATTTT	CASSQDGLPTDTQYF
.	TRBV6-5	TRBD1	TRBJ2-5	TGTGCCAGCAGTTTCACAGGGGGAGTTCGGCAAGAGACCCAGTACTTC	CASSFTGGVRQETQYF
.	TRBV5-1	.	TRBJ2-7	TGCGCCAGCAGCTGGGACGGGGGAGTCTACGAGCAGTACTTC	CASSWDGGVYEQYF
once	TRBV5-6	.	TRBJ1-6	TGTGCCAGCAGCTTGACAGGGAGAAATTCACCCCTCCACTTT	CASSLTGRNSPLHF
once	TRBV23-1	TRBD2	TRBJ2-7	TGCGCCAGCACCGGTAGCGGGAGGAAGAACGAGCAGTACTTC	CASTGSGRKNEQYF
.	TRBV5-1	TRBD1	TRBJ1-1	TGCGCCAGCAGCACCAGATTACAGGGGTTGGGCACTGAAGCTTTCTTT	CASSTRLQGLGTEAFF
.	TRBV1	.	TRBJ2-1	TGCACCAGCAGCCACCGACTAGCGGGATCACCTCAGTTCTTC	CTSSHRLAGSPQFF
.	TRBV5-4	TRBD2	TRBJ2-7	TGTGCCAGCAGCGGCCCAGGACTAGCGGAGCAGTACTTC	CASSGPGLAEQYF
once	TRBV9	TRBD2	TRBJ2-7	TGTGCCAGCAGCGTAAATAGCGGGAGCTCCTACGAGCAGTACTTC	CASSVNSGSSYEQYF
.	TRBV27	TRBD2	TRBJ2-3	TGTGCCAGCAGTTTTGGGGGGCTAGCGGGAACCGGTGCTAGCACAGATACGCAGTATTTT	CASSFGGLAGTGASTDTQYF
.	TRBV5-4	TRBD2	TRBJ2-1	TGTGCCAGCAGCTTGGGGGCGGGGGTCTCCTACAATGAGCAGTTCTTC	CASSLGAGVSYNEQFF
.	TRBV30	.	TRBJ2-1	TGTGCCTGGAGTTTGGGGAGTTCACATGAGCAGTTCTTC	CAWSLGSSHEQFF
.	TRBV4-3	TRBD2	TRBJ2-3	TGCGCCAGCAGCCAAGATGGGTGGCGGGAGGGCCGGGATACGCAGTATTTT	CASSQDGWREGRDTQYF
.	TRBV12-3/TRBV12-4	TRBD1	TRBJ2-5	TGTGCCAGCAGGGGGACAGGGGAAGAGACCCAGTACTTC	CASRGTGEETQYF
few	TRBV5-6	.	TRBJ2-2	TGTGCCAGCAGCCCGACACCGACCGGGGAGCTGTTTTTT	CASSPTPTGELFF
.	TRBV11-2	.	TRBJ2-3	TGTGCCAGCAGCTCCCTCGGGGGGCGTAAAGGGGATACGCAGTATTTT	CASSSLGGRKGDTQYF
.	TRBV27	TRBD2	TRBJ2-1	TGTGCCAGCAGTTTATCGAGAGGGACTAGAAATGAGCAGTTCTTC	CASSLSRGTRNEQFF
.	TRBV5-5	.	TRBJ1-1	TGTGCCAGCAGCTTGATCCCTTTAGGGGGGAACACTGAAGCTTTCTTT	CASSLIPLGGNTEAFF